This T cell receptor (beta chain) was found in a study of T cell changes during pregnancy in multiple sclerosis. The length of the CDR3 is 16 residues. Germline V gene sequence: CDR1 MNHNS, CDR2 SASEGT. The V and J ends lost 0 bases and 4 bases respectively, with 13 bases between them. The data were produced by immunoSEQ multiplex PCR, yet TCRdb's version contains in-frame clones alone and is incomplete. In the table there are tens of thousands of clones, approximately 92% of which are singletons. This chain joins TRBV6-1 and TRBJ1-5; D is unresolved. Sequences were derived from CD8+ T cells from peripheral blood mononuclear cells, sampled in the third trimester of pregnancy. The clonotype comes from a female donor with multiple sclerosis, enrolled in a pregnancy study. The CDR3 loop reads CASSEAWRQFNQPQHF. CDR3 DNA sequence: TGTGCCAGCAGTGAAGCGTGGAGGCAGTTTAATCAGCCCCAGCATTTT.